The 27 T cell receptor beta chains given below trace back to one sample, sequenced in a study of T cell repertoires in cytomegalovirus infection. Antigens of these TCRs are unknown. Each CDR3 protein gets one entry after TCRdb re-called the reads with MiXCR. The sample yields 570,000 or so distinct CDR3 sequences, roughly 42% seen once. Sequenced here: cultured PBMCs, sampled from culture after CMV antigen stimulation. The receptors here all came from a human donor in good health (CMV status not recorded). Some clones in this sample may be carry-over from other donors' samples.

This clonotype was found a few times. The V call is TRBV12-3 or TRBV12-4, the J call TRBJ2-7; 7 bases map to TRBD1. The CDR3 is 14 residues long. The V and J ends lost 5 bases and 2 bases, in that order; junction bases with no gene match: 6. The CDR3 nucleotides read TGTGCCAGCAGTCTAATCACAGGGGCCTACGAGCAGTACTTC. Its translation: CASSLITGAYEQYF.

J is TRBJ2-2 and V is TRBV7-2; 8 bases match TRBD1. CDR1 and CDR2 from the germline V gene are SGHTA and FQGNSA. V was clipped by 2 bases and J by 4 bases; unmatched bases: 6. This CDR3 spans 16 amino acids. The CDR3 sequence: CASSLRRQGATGELFF. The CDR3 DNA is TGTGCCAGCAGCTTAAGGCGCCAGGGGGCCACCGGGGAGCTGTTTTTT.

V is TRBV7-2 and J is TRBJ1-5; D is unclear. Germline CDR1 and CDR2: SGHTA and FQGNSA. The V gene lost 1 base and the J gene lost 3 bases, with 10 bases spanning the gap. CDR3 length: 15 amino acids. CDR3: CASSLVMVNNQPQHF. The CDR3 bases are TGTGCCAGCAGCTTAGTGATGGTTAACAATCAGCCCCAGCATTTT.

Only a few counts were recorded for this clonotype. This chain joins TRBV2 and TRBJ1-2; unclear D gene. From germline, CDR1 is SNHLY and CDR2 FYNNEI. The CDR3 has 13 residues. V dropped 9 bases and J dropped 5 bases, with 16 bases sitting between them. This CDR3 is CASRMGRNYGYTF. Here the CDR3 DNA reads TGTGCCAGTCGCATGGGCCGAAATTATGGCTACACCTTC.

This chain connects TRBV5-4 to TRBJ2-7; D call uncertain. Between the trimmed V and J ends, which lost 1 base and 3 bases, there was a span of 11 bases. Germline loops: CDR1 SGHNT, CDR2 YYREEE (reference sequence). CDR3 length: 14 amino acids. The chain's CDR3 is CASSLYGGLYEQYF. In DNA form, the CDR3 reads TGTGCCAGCAGCTTGTATGGCGGTCTCTACGAGCAGTACTTC.

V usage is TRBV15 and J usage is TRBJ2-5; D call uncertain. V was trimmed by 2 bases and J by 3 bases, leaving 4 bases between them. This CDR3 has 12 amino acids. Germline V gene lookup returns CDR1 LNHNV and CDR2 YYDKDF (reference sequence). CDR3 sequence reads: CATSRQKETQYF. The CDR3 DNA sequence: TGTGCCACCAGCAGACAAAAAGAGACCCAGTACTTC.

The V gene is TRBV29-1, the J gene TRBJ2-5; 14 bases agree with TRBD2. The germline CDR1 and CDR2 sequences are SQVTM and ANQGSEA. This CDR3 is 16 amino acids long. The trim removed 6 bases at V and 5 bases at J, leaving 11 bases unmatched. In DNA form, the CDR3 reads TGCAGCGTAGCCGGGACTAGCGGGGGACCTGGGGAGACCCAGTACTTC. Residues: CSVAGTSGGPGETQYF.

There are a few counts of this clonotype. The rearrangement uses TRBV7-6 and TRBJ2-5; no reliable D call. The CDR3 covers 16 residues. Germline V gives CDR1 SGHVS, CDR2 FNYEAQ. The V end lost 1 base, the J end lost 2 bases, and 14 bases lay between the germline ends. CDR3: CASSLGGAAIQETQYF. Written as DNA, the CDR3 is TGTGCCAGCAGCTTAGGCGGCGCAGCTATTCAAGAGACCCAGTACTTC.

The CDR3 bases are TGTGCCAGTAGTTCCCCGGTGCCGGGACAGGGGGCATTGGGTCAGCCCCAGCATTTT. Protein sequence: CASSSPVPGQGALGQPQHF. The chain has TRBV19 and TRBJ1-5; TRBD1 agrees at 12 bases. The J segment lost 6 bases and the V segment lost 5 bases, leaving 17 bases of the junction unmatched. The CDR3 is made up of 19 amino acids. Germline assignment: CDR1 LNHDA and CDR2 SQIVND (reference sequence).

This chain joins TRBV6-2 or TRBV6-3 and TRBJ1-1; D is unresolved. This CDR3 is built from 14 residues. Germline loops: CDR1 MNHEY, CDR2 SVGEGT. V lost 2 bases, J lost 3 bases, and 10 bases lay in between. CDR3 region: CASSYASLHTEAFF. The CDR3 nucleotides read TGTGCCAGCAGTTACGCCAGCCTCCACACTGAAGCTTTCTTT.

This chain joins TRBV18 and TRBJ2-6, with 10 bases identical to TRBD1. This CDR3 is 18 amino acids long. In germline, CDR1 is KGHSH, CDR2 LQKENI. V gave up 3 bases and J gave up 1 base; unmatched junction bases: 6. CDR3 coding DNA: TGTGCCAGCTCACCGCCGGGACAGGGGTTGTCTGGGGCCAACGTCCTGACTTTC. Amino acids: CASSPPGQGLSGANVLTF.

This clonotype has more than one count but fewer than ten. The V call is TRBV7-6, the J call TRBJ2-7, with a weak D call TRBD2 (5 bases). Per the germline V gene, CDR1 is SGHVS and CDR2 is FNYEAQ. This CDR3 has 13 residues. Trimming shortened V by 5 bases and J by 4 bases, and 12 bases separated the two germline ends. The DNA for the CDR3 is TGTGCCAGCAGCCCCACTAGGTCGTACGAGCAGTACTTC. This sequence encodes CASSPTRSYEQYF.

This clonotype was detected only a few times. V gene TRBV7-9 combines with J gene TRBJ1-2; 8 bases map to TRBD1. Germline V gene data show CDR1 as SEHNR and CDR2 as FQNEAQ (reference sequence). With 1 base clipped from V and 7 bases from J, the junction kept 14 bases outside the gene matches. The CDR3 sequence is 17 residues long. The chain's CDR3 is CASSLGGRGRSWRGYTF. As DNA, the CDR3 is TGTGCCAGCAGCTTAGGTGGCAGGGGGCGAAGTTGGCGTGGCTACACCTTC. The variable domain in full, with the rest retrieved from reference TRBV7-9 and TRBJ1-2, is DTGVSQNPRHKITKRGQNVTFRCDPISEHNRLYWYRQTLGQGPEFLTYFQNEAQLEKSRLLSDRFSAERPKGSFSTLEIQRTEQGDSAMYLCASSLGGRGRSWRGYTFGSGTRLTVV.

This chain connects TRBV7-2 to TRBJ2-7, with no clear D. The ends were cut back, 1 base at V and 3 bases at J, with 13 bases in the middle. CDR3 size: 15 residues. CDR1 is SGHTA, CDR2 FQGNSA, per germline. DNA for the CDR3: TGTGCCAGCAGCTTAGGGCAGAGTGTGGGCTACGAGCAGTACTTC. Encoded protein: CASSLGQSVGYEQYF.

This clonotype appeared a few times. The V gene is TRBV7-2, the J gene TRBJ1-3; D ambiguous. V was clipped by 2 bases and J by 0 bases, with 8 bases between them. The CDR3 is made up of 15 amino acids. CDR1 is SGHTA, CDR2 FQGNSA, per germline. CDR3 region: CASSLWRDSGNTIYF. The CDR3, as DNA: TGTGCCAGCAGCTTATGGAGGGACTCTGGAAACACCATATATTTT.

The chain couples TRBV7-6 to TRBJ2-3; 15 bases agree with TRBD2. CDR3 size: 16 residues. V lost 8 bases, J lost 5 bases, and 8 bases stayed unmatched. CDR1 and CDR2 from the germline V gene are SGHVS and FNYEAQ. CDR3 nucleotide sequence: TGTGCCAGCGGCGGACTAGCGGGGGGGCGAAGAGATACGCAGTATTTT. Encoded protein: CASGGLAGGRRDTQYF.

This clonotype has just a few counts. CDR3 protein: CASSLASEKLFF. CDR3 sequence (DNA): TGTGCCAGCAGCTTAGCCAGCGAAAAACTGTTTTTT. The chain links TRBV7-9 to TRBJ1-4; unclear D gene. This CDR3 contains 12 residues. Germline V CDR1 and CDR2: SEHNR, FQNEAQ (reference sequence). Trimming stripped 0 bases from V and 8 bases from J, with 4 bases between.

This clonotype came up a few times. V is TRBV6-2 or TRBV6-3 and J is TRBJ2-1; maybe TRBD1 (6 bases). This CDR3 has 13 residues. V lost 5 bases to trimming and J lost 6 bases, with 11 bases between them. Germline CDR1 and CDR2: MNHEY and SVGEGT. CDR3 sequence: CASSQSRGNEQFF. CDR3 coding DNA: TGTGCCAGCAGTCAATCCAGGGGCAATGAGCAGTTCTTC.

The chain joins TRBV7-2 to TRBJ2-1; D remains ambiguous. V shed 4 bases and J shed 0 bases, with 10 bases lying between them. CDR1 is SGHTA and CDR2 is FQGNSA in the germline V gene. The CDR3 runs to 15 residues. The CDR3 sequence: CASSYTESSYNEQFF. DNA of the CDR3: TGTGCCAGCAGCTATACTGAAAGCTCCTACAATGAGCAGTTCTTC.

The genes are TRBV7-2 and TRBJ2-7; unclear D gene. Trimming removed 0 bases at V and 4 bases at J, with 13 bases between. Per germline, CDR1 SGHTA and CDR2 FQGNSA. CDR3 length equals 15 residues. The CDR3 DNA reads TGTGCCAGCAGCTTAGCATTTTCACGCGAATACGAGCAGTACTTC. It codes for CASSLAFSREYEQYF. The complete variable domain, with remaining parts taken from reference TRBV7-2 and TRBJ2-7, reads GAGVSQSPSNKVTEKGKDVELRCDPISGHTALYWYRQSLGQGLEFLIYFQGNSAPDKSGLPSDRFSAERTGGSVSTLTIQRTQQEDSAVYLCASSLAFSREYEQYFGPGTRLTVT.

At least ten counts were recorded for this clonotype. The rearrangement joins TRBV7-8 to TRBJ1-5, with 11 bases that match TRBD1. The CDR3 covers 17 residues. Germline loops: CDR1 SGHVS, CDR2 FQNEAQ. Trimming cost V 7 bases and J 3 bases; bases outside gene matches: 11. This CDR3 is CASTSWGQGGINQPQHF. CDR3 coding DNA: TGTGCCAGCACCTCATGGGGACAGGGGGGCATCAATCAGCCCCAGCATTTT.

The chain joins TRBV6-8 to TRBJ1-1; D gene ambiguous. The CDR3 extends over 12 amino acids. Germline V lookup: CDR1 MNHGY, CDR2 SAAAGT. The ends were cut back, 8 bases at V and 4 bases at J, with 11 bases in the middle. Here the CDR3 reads CASHGRSTEAFF. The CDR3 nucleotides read TGTGCCAGCCATGGTCGGTCCACTGAAGCTTTCTTT.

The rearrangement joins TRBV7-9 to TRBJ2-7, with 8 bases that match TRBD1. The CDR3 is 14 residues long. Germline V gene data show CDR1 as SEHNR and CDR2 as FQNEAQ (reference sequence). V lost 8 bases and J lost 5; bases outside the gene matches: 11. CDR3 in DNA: TGTGCCAGCGATGGGACAGGTTCGACCAACGAGCAGTACTTC. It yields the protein CASDGTGSTNEQYF.

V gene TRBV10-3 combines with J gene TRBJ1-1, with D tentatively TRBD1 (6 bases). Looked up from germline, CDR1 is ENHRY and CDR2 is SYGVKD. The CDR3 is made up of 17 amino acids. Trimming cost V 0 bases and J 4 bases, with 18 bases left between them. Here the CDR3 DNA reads TGTGCCATCAGTGAGTCGAGGCAGGGGAGGTTAGGCACTGAAGCTTTCTTT. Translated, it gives CAISESRQGRLGTEAFF.

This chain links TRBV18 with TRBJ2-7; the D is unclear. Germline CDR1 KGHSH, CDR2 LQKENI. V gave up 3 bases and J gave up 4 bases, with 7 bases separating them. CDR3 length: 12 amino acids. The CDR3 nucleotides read TGTGCCAGCTCACCGAATGGGTACGAGCAGTACTTC. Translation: CASSPNGYEQYF. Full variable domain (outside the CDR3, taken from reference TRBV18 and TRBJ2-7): NAGVMQNPRHLVRRRGQEARLRCSPMKGHSHVYWYRQLPEEGLKFMVYLQKENIIDESGMPKERFSAEFPKEGPSILRIQQVVRGDSAAYFCASSPNGYEQYFGPGTRLTVT.

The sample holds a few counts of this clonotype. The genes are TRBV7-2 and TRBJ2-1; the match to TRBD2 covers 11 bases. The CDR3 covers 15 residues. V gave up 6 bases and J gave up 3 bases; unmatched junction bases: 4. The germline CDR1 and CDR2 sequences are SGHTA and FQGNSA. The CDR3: CASRIAGGIYNEQFF. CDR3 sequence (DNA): TGTGCCAGCAGAATAGCGGGGGGGATCTACAATGAGCAGTTCTTC.

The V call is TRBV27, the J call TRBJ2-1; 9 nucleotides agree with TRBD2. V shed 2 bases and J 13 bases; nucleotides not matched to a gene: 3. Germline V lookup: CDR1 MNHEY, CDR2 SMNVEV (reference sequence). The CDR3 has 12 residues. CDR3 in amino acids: CASSLVAGAQFF. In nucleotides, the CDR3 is TGTGCCAGCAGTTTAGTAGCGGGGGCCCAGTTCTTC.